The rows below give T cell receptor beta chains drawn from one sample of a study of PD-L1 blockade in urothelial cancer. Method: immunoSEQ multiplex PCR; TCRdb's copy keeps in-frame clones and lacks some. The table lists 35,000 to 40,000 clones, approximately 86% of them singletons. The source was PBMCs, collected around atezolizumab (anti-PD-L1) treatment. The receptor set was obtained from a man in his 60s with urothelial cancer. Each CDR3 is given with its conserved first and last residue. The D gene is left open where the match is weak. Some rows mark clone size as missing; the rest say once, few, many or name a class of expanded clone.

.	TRBJ2-1	TRBV15	TRBD1	CATSIQQGASYNEQFF	TGTGCCACCAGCATCCAACAGGGGGCCAGCTACAATGAGCAGTTCTTC
.	TRBJ2-1	TRBV10-1	.	CASSDNTDNEQFF	TGCGCCAGCAGTGATAACACCGACAATGAGCAGTTCTTC
few	TRBJ2-1	TRBV6-4	.	CASSPQGEGYNEQFF	TGTGCCAGCAGTCCACAGGGGGAGGGCTACAATGAGCAGTTCTTC
.	TRBJ1-2	TRBV5-1	TRBD1	CASSLAGTGNYGYTF	TGCGCCAGCAGCTTGGCCGGGACAGGCAACTATGGCTACACCTTC
.	TRBJ2-3	TRBV5-1	TRBD2	CASSLAVLVAGKTDTQYF	TGCGCCAGCAGCTTGGCGGTATTGGTAGCGGGGAAGACAGATACGCAGTATTTT
.	TRBJ1-5	TRBV29-1	TRBD1	CSVLTGVNNQPQHF	TGCAGCGTGCTGACAGGGGTCAACAATCAGCCCCAGCATTTT
.	TRBJ2-3	TRBV9	TRBD2	CASSWTSGGSTDTQYF	TGTGCCAGCAGCTGGACTAGCGGGGGTAGCACAGATACGCAGTATTTT
.	TRBJ1-5	TRBV19	.	CASSIVDAGYSNQPQHF	TGTGCCAGTAGTATAGTGGATGCCGGGTATAGCAATCAGCCCCAGCATTTT
.	TRBJ2-7	TRBV11-2	.	CASSLGTGLSEQYF	TGTGCCAGCAGCTTAGGTACAGGCCTTTCAGAGCAGTACTTC
.	TRBJ1-6	TRBV28	TRBD1	CASSFNRGQNSPLHF	TGTGCCAGCAGTTTCAACAGGGGGCAGAATTCACCCCTCCACTTT
.	TRBJ2-3	TRBV5-5	TRBD2	CASSFGLAGGRADTQYF	TGTGCCAGCAGCTTCGGACTAGCGGGGGGGCGGGCAGATACGCAGTATTTT
once	TRBJ1-6	TRBV30	.	CAWSLEGSLHF	TGTGCCTGGAGTTTAGAGGGATCACTCCACTTT
.	TRBJ2-7	TRBV5-1	TRBD2	CASSHTSGGSYEQYF	TGCGCCAGCAGCCATACTAGCGGGGGGTCCTACGAGCAGTACTTC
.	TRBJ1-4	TRBV30	.	CAWSIGISNEKLFF	TGTGCCTGGAGTATCGGTATCTCTAATGAAAAACTGTTTTTT
.	TRBJ1-2	TRBV19	.	CAINGGYGYTF	TGTGCCATAAACGGGGGCTATGGCTACACCTTC
.	TRBJ2-1	TRBV7-6	.	CASSPRQREFYNEQFF	TGTGCCAGCAGCCCGCGACAGAGAGAGTTCTACAATGAGCAGTTCTTC
.	TRBJ2-7	TRBV4-2	TRBD2	CASNLAGPSYEQYF	TGTGCCAGCAATTTAGCGGGCCCGTCCTACGAGCAGTACTTC
once	TRBJ1-2	TRBV10-1	.	CASPGTANYGYTF	TGCGCCAGCCCGGGTACGGCTAACTATGGCTACACCTTC
medium-sized	TRBJ2-7	TRBV18	TRBD2	CASSPQTSGRGSEQYF	TGTGCCAGCTCACCCCAGACTAGCGGGAGAGGGAGCGAGCAGTACTTC
once	TRBJ1-4	TRBV30	.	CASDSGVGMFF	TGTGCGAGCGACAGTGGCGTTGGAATGTTTTTT
.	TRBJ2-3	TRBV5-1	TRBD2	CASARTSGRADTQYF	TGCGCCAGCGCGCGGACTAGCGGGAGGGCAGATACGCAGTATTTT
.	TRBJ2-6	TRBV25-1	TRBD2	CASSESGVTSSGANVLTF	TGTGCCAGCAGTGAGAGCGGGGTGACCAGCTCTGGGGCCAACGTCCTGACTTTC
.	TRBJ2-1	TRBV27	TRBD2	CASRPSGLAGGDEQFF	TGTGCCAGCAGGCCCTCGGGACTAGCGGGGGGGGATGAGCAGTTCTTC
once	TRBJ1-3	TRBV5-6	TRBD1	CASSLFTGGRRFSGNTIYF	TGTGCCAGCAGCTTGTTTACAGGGGGTCGGCGCTTCTCTGGAAACACCATATATTTT
once	TRBJ2-5	TRBV30	.	CAWSHGGTQYF	TGTGCCTGGAGTCACGGGGGGACCCAGTACTTC
.	TRBJ2-7	TRBV7-2	TRBD1	CASSLEGQGSYEQYF	TGTGCCAGCAGCTTAGAGGGACAGGGCAGTTACGAGCAGTACTTC
.	TRBJ1-4	TRBV18	.	CASSPPGGANEKLFF	TGTGCCAGCTCACCGCCCGGGGGAGCAAATGAAAAACTGTTTTTT
.	TRBJ1-2	TRBV25-1	.	CASSENFGAAVYGYTF	TGTGCCAGCAGTGAAAATTTTGGAGCGGCGGTATATGGCTACACCTTC
.	TRBJ2-2	TRBV18	.	CASSPVPMSTGELFF	TGTGCCAGCTCACCAGTTCCGATGAGCACCGGGGAGCTGTTTTTT
.	TRBJ2-7	TRBV5-1	TRBD2	CASSLATGTSGRVYEQYF	TGCGCCAGCAGCTTGGCAACCGGGACTAGCGGGAGAGTGTACGAGCAGTACTTC
once	TRBJ1-2	TRBV6-6	.	CASSKDSYGYTF	TGTGCCAGCAGTAAAGACAGCTATGGCTACACCTTC
.	TRBJ2-3	TRBV2	TRBD2	CASSLAGGPDTQYF	TGTGCCAGCAGCTTAGCGGGAGGGCCAGATACGCAGTATTTT
.	TRBJ2-2	TRBV5-1	.	CASSSKTSMMTGELFF	TGCGCCAGCAGCTCAAAAACTAGTATGATGACCGGGGAGCTGTTTTTT
.	TRBJ2-3	TRBV7-9	.	CASSQQADTQYF	TGTGCCAGCAGCCAACAGGCAGATACGCAGTATTTT
.	TRBJ1-2	TRBV5-1	.	CASSLRGNGYTF	TGCGCCAGCAGCCTCCGGGGTAATGGCTACACCTTC
.	TRBJ2-3	TRBV5-1	TRBD2	CASSFSGGGDTQYF	TGCGCCAGCAGCTTTAGCGGGGGTGGAGATACGCAGTATTTT
.	TRBJ2-1	TRBV27	.	CASSLGPNAGKDEQFF	TGTGCCAGCAGTTTAGGCCCCAACGCAGGGAAAGATGAGCAGTTCTTC
.	TRBJ1-4	TRBV14	.	CASSQDLGQKKLFF	TGTGCCAGCAGCCAAGATTTGGGCCAAAAAAAACTGTTTTTT
.	TRBJ1-2	TRBV9	.	CASNSQGGPYGYTF	TGTGCCAGCAATTCCCAGGGAGGGCCATATGGCTACACCTTC
.	TRBJ2-1	TRBV9	TRBD2	CASSSNSGTDEQFF	TGTGCCAGCAGCTCAAATAGCGGGACGGATGAGCAGTTCTTC
.	TRBJ1-1	TRBV19	.	CASSTTGSGAEAFF	TGTGCCAGTAGTACGACAGGCTCTGGGGCTGAAGCTTTCTTT
.	TRBJ1-5	TRBV5-1	TRBD1	CASSLMPGQEQPQHF	TGCGCCAGCAGCTTAATGCCCGGACAGGAACAGCCCCAGCATTTT
.	TRBJ2-5	TRBV20-1	.	CSARGEETQYF	TGCAGTGCTAGAGGCGAAGAGACCCAGTACTTC
few	TRBJ1-6	TRBV18	.	CASSPQGDSPLHF	TGTGCCAGCTCACCACAGGGAGATTCACCCCTCCACTTT
.	TRBJ1-3	TRBV5-8	.	CASSSGLTSSGNTIYF	TGTGCCAGCAGCTCCGGACTGACAAGCTCTGGAAACACCATATATTTT
.	TRBJ2-1	TRBV7-6	TRBD2	CASSLAIAGGPPIGYNEQFF	TGTGCCAGCAGCTTAGCTATAGCGGGGGGGCCGCCGATAGGATACAATGAGCAGTTCTTC
few	TRBJ1-5	TRBV30	.	CAWSVSSWEQPQHF	TGTGCCTGGAGTGTATCCTCCTGGGAGCAGCCCCAGCATTTT
once	TRBJ1-5	TRBV5-1	.	CASSPTGDQPQHF	TGCGCCAGCAGCCCCACCGGGGATCAGCCCCAGCATTTT
.	TRBJ1-6	TRBV30	TRBD1	CAWSATGTGGPYALHF	TGTGCCTGGAGTGCGACCGGGACAGGGGGGCCGTACGCCCTCCACTTT
.	TRBJ2-3	TRBV19	.	CASSRTFTDTQYF	TGTGCCAGTAGTAGGACATTCACAGATACGCAGTATTTT
once	TRBJ2-5	TRBV7-9	.	CASSLVTGQETQYF	TGTGCCAGCAGCTTAGTGACAGGCCAAGAGACCCAGTACTTC
.	TRBJ2-7	TRBV4-2	TRBD2	CASSQVGSGEGYEQYF	TGTGCCAGCAGCCAAGTGGGTAGCGGGGAAGGGTACGAGCAGTACTTC
.	TRBJ2-7	TRBV6-5	TRBD1	CASSSPGGVGSYEQYF	TGTGCCAGCAGTTCCCCAGGGGGCGTCGGATCCTACGAGCAGTACTTC